This T cell receptor beta chain was sequenced in a study of blood T cell repertoires in COVID-19. Study summary: T cells, B-cell-depleted T cells, or PBMCs supplied cDNA or gDNA.

Participants were aged roughly 18 to 89 years from about two dozen US areas. Profiled with immunoSEQ multiplex PCR; TCRdb holds only in-frame clones, not every one. This sample yields approximately 200,000 clones, of which around four fifths are seen a single time; about an eighth belongs to the top ten. The V segment lost 5 bases and the J segment 5 bases; nucleotides outside the gene matches: 7. The CDR3 consists of 15 residues. Germline V CDR1 and CDR2: MNHEY, SVGAGI. The chain carries TRBV6-5 and TRBJ2-3, with TRBD1 identical over 10 bases. The clonotype comes from a man aged 35-49 years who had recovered from COVID-19. Sample: PBMCs or T cells enriched from blood (not recorded which). The CDR3 is CASSNWDRGQDTQYF. The CDR3 region has the DNA TGTGCCAGCAGTAATTGGGACAGGGGACAAGATACGCAGTATTTT.